Presented here are 24 T cell receptor beta chains from one specimen sequenced in a study of graft-versus-host responses after intestinal transplantation. Their antigens remain unidentified. TCRdb's copy holds only in-frame clones and misses some; the assay was immunoSEQ multiplex PCR. The sample carries 70,000 to 100,000 clones, around 90% recorded once. This specimen consisted of unstimulated CD4+ T cells sorted from spleen or lymph node cells, obtained before intestinal transplant. The source is a human donor who received an intestinal transplant.

The chain uses TRBV7-9 and TRBJ2-7; D perhaps matches TRBD2 (7 bases). CDR3 size: 15 residues. Between the trimmed V and J ends, which lost 4 bases and 2 bases, there was a span of 15 bases. Per germline, CDR1 SEHNR and CDR2 FQNEAQ (reference sequence). This CDR3 reads CASSWGAGDPYEQYF. DNA of the CDR3: TGTGCCAGCAGCTGGGGGGCGGGGGACCCCTACGAGCAGTACTTC.

The chain couples TRBV5-1 to TRBJ1-2; D perhaps matches TRBD1 (5 bases). Trimming left V 1 base short and J 6 bases short, with 16 bases between. The germline CDR1 and CDR2 sequences are SGHRS and YFSETQ. The CDR3 contains 15 residues. The CDR3 region is CASSLLGRESDGYTF. DNA of the CDR3: TGCGCCAGCAGCTTGTTGGGCAGGGAAAGTGATGGCTACACCTTC. Complete variable domain (other parts from reference TRBV5-1 and TRBJ1-2): KAGVTQTPRYLIKTRGQQVTLSCSPISGHRSVSWYQQTPGQGLQFLFEYFSETQRNKGNFPGRFSGRQFSNSRSEMNVSTLELGDSALYLCASSLLGRESDGYTFGSGTRLTVV.

The chain combines TRBV19 with TRBJ1-2; D remains unclear. This CDR3 comprises 13 residues. Germline lookup yields CDR1 LNHDA and CDR2 SQIVND (reference sequence). V lost 4 bases, J lost 7 bases, and 13 bases lay in between. The CDR3 loop is CASSTGPVVGYTF. In DNA form, the CDR3 reads TGTGCCAGTAGTACTGGCCCCGTGGTTGGCTACACCTTC.

J is TRBJ1-4 and V is TRBV9; a possible D gene is TRBD1 (6 bases). The CDR3 covers 17 residues. V lost 0 bases and J lost 7, with 19 bases in between. The germline V gene encodes CDR1 SGDLS and CDR2 YYNGEE. CDR3 residues: CASSVDPSTGWGEKLFF. The DNA of the CDR3 is TGTGCCAGCAGCGTAGACCCGAGTACAGGGTGGGGTGAAAAACTGTTTTTT.

The chain joins TRBV28 to TRBJ2-7, with D maybe TRBD2 (6 bases). This CDR3 comprises 15 residues. Germline values: CDR1 MDHEN, CDR2 SYDVKM. Trimming removed 5 bases from V and 1 base from J, with 15 bases in between. The CDR3 loop reads CASSPGGTGSYEQYF. CDR3 nucleotide sequence: TGTGCCAGCAGTCCCGGAGGGACCGGATCCTACGAGCAGTACTTC.

The rearrangement uses TRBV5-1 and TRBJ1-1, with 7 bases matching TRBD1. The CDR3 sequence is 13 residues long. The trim removed 4 bases at V and 5 bases at J, leaving 5 bases unmatched. Germline values: CDR1 SGHRS, CDR2 YFSETQ. CDR3 amino acids: CASSPQGETEAFF. The CDR3 region has the DNA TGCGCCAGCAGCCCCCAGGGGGAAACTGAAGCTTTCTTT.

The chain recombines TRBV2 with TRBJ1-2; D remains unclear. V gave up 2 bases and J gave up 4 bases, with 11 bases separating them. The germline CDR1 and CDR2 sequences are SNHLY and FYNNEI. This CDR3 contains 14 residues. The DNA of the CDR3 is TGTGCCAGCAGTGAAAGTTACAGACGCTATGGCTACACCTTC. Translation: CASSESYRRYGYTF. Using reference TRBV2 and TRBJ1-2 for the parts outside the CDR3, the full variable domain is EPEVTQTPSHQVTQMGQEVILRCVPISNHLYFYWYRQILGQKVEFLVSFYNNEISEKSEIFDDQFSVERPDGSNFTLKIRSTKLEDSAMYFCASSESYRRYGYTFGSGTRLTVV.

A remark on this clone: A read error may produce the germline difference seen at one junction end. The chain links TRBV30 to TRBJ2-7; 15 positions agree with TRBD2. Germline CDR1 GTSNPN, CDR2 SVGIG (reference sequence). CDR3 length: 17 residues. CDR3 in amino acids: CGWSPARTSGGATEQYF. The CDR3 nucleotides read TGTGGCTGGAGCCCCGCCCGGACTAGCGGGGGGGCAACCGAGCAGTACTTC.

CDR3 sequence (DNA): TGCGCCAGCAGCCAACCCGGGACAGGGGGTGAAAAACTGTTTTTT. Translation: CASSQPGTGGEKLFF. The chain uses TRBV4-1 and TRBJ1-4, with 11 bases matching TRBD1. The CDR3 sequence is 15 residues long. Germline V CDR1 and CDR2: MGHRA, YSYEKL. The junction had 3 bases not matched to a gene; V was cut back by 2 bases and J by 7 bases.

The chain carries TRBV11-2 and TRBJ2-7; possibly TRBD2 for D (6 bases). The germline V gene encodes CDR1 SGHAT and CDR2 FQNNGV. V was pared by 2 bases and J by 6 bases, with 11 bases between. CDR3 size: 13 residues. The CDR3 protein is CASSLLGGGEQYF. As DNA, the CDR3 is TGTGCCAGCAGCTTATTGGGGGGTGGCGAGCAGTACTTC.

The genes are TRBV6-6 and TRBJ1-5; 7 bases line up with TRBD1. The CDR3 totals 12 residues. V was pared by 6 bases and J by 7 bases, with 3 bases of the junction left unmatched. The germline gives CDR1 MNHNY, CDR2 SVGAGI (reference sequence). For the CDR3, the DNA is TGTGCCAGCAGCCAACAGGGGCAGCCCCAGCATTTT. Encoded protein: CASSQQGQPQHF.

The chain carries TRBV14 and TRBJ1-2; TRBD1 agrees at 7 bases. CDR1 SGHDN and CDR2 FVKESK come from the germline V gene. The CDR3 length is 12 residues. V shed 3 bases, J shed 5 bases, and the junction held 0 bases outside the gene matches. CDR3 bases: TGTGCCAGCAGCCAGACAGGGTATGGCTACACCTTC. Residues: CASSQTGYGYTF.

V is TRBV29-1 and J is TRBJ1-1; 7 bases match TRBD1. The CDR3 is 12 residues long. The germline gives CDR1 SQVTM, CDR2 ANQGSEA. V trimming: 6 bases; J trimming: 0 bases; junction bases outside the gene matches: 1. DNA of the CDR3: TGCAGCGTAGGACAGGTGAACACTGAAGCTTTCTTT. As protein: CSVGQVNTEAFF.

This clone is a singleton in its sample. This chain joins TRBV28 and TRBJ1-5; D ambiguous. This CDR3 has 14 residues. The V end lost 2 bases, the J end lost 4 bases, and 9 bases lay between the germline ends. CDR1 MDHEN and CDR2 SYDVKM come from the germline V gene. The CDR3 loop reads CASSLPTGNQPQHF. The CDR3 nucleotides read TGTGCCAGCAGTTTACCGACGGGAAATCAGCCCCAGCATTTT.

The CDR3 reads CASSFRGNTEAFF. The DNA for the CDR3 is TGCGCCAGCAGCTTTAGGGGGAACACTGAAGCTTTCTTT. The genes are TRBV5-1 and TRBJ1-1; TRBD1 is a possible D gene (5 bases). Trimming took 2 bases from V and 1 from J, leaving 6 bases between them. Germline CDR1 and CDR2: SGHRS and YFSETQ. The CDR3 runs to 13 residues.

This rearrangement joins TRBV6-1 to TRBJ2-7; D not resolved. Trimming removed 2 bases at V and 3 bases at J, with 11 bases between. Germline loops: CDR1 MNHNS, CDR2 SASEGT. The length of the CDR3 is 14 residues. The DNA of the CDR3 is TGTGCCAGCAGTGAACTTTTACTGAGCTACGAGCAGTACTTC. As protein: CASSELLLSYEQYF.

DNA for the CDR3: TGCAGCGTTGTCTCTAGGGGATACTACAATGAGCAGTTCTTC. Translated, it gives CSVVSRGYYNEQFF. The rearrangement joins TRBV29-1 to TRBJ2-1; TRBD1 is a possible D gene (5 bases). Per the germline V gene, CDR1 is SQVTM and CDR2 is ANQGSEA. V dropped 4 bases and J dropped 3 bases, with 13 bases sitting between them. The CDR3 runs to 14 residues.

This clone came up once. This chain connects TRBV11-2 to TRBJ2-7, with unresolved D. Trimming cost V 3 bases and J 0 bases, with 9 bases left between them. CDR1 and CDR2 from the germline V gene are SGHAT and FQNNGV. This CDR3 spans 14 amino acids. As DNA, the CDR3 is TGTGCCAGCAGCTTGTTAGTCCTCTCCTACGAGCAGTACTTC. Its protein product is CASSLLVLSYEQYF.

The chain is built from TRBV9 and TRBJ2-1, with TRBD2 identical over 9 bases. Trimming cost V 4 bases and J 11 bases; bases outside gene matches: 13. CDR1 SGDLS and CDR2 YYNGEE come from the germline V gene. The CDR3 is made up of 15 amino acids. The CDR3 coding sequence is TGTGCCAGCAGCCCCCTGGGTAGCGGGAGACTACAGCAGTTCTTC. Its protein is CASSPLGSGRLQQFF.

The gene calls are TRBV7-3 and TRBJ2-1, with 9 nucleotides matching TRBD1. The J segment lost 6 bases and the V segment lost 0 bases, leaving 6 bases of the junction unmatched. Germline V gene lookup returns CDR1 SGHTA and CDR2 FQGTGA. CDR3 length: 16 residues. CDR3 protein: CASSLTSGQGSNEQFF. As DNA, the CDR3 is TGTGCCAGCAGCTTAACGTCAGGACAGGGGAGCAATGAGCAGTTCTTC.

This clone was seen more than once but under ten times. V is TRBV2 and J is TRBJ1-5; 7 positions match TRBD1. The CDR3 sequence is 11 residues long. Germline V CDR1 and CDR2: SNHLY, FYNNEI. V lost 8 bases, J lost 7 bases, and 2 bases stayed unmatched. CDR3 sequence reads: CASGTEQPQHF. The CDR3 DNA sequence: TGTGCCAGCGGGACAGAACAGCCCCAGCATTTT.

The chain links TRBV7-8 to TRBJ2-1; 10 nucleotides line up with TRBD2. The CDR3 consists of 16 residues. J was trimmed by 2 bases and V by 2 bases; bases with no gene match: 3. The germline V gene has CDR1 SGHVS and CDR2 FQNEAQ. CDR3 sequence: CASSLLGTSAYNEQFF. The CDR3 DNA sequence: TGTGCCAGCAGCTTATTAGGGACTAGCGCCTACAATGAGCAGTTCTTC.

This chain connects TRBV2 to TRBJ2-7, with D possibly matching TRBD2 (5 bases). V gave up 3 bases and J gave up 12 bases, with 9 bases separating them. The CDR3 totals 10 residues. In germline, CDR1 is SNHLY, CDR2 FYNNEI. The CDR3 nucleotides read TGTGCCAGCAGTGACTCCCGGGGGTACTTC. This gives the protein CASSDSRGYF.

V usage is TRBV28 and J usage is TRBJ1-2, with D maybe TRBD1 (5 bases). Deletions cut 6 bases from V and 3 bases from J, with 20 bases between. Germline CDR1 reads MDHEN; CDR2 reads SYDVKM. CDR3 size: 16 residues. The CDR3, as DNA: TGTGCCAGCAGCTTCCCCTGGGGCTCGACAGACTATGGCTACACCTTC. Translating it yields CASSFPWGSTDYGYTF.